These 15 T cell receptor beta chains came from one sample sequenced in a study of T cell responses to AZD1222 COVID-19 vaccine. Clones were read by immunoSEQ multiplex PCR, and TCRdb kept only the in-frame ones, dropping some. The sample comprises over 120,000 clones, roughly 92% of which are singletons, and over 3% rests with the top ten. Sample: peripheral blood, taken on day 0 of AZD1222 vaccination. All receptors come from an adult in good health.

The chain links TRBV5-1 to TRBJ1-1, with TRBD1 matching over 7 bases. This CDR3 comprises 16 residues. Germline V gene lookup returns CDR1 SGHRS and CDR2 YFSETQ. J was trimmed by 0 bases and V by 4 bases; bases with no gene match: 9. The CDR3 DNA reads TGCGCCAGCAGCAAATCAGGGGGACTGATGAACACTGAAGCTTTCTTT. It codes for CASSKSGGLMNTEAFF.

The chain joins TRBV6-5 to TRBJ1-2, with TRBD1 matching over 7 bases. Unmatched junction bases numbered 8, after V lost 6 bases and J lost 7 bases. Germline CDR1 is MNHEY and CDR2 is SVGAGI. This CDR3 region has 13 residues. The chain's CDR3 is CASSPSGTAGYTF. The CDR3 coding sequence is TGTGCCAGCAGCCCCTCCGGGACAGCTGGCTACACCTTC.

This clone was observed a handful of times. This chain uses TRBV5-5 with TRBJ2-3, with D unclear. This CDR3 has 15 amino acids. V gave up 0 bases and J gave up 0 bases, with 8 bases separating them. The germline CDR1 and CDR2 sequences are SGHKS and YYEKEE (reference sequence). The DNA of the CDR3 is TGTGCCAGCAGCTTGGCTCAGGCTAGCACAGATACGCAGTATTTT. This codes for CASSLAQASTDTQYF. Supplemented by reference TRBV5-5 and TRBJ2-3, the full variable domain reads DAGVTQSPTHLIKTRGQQVTLRCSPISGHKSVSWYQQVLGQGPQFIFQYYEKEERGRGNFPDRFSARQFPNYSSELNVNALLLGDSALYLCASSLAQASTDTQYFGPGTRLTVL.

The V and J genes are TRBV27 and TRBJ1-4; TRBD1 matches at 8 bases. The CDR3 runs 18 residues. The trim removed 6 bases at V and 6 bases at J, leaving 18 bases unmatched. Germline CDR1 reads MNHEY; CDR2 reads SMNVEV (reference sequence). The CDR3 sequence: CASSPYPGRGHFDEKLFF. CDR3 sequence (DNA): TGTGCCAGCAGCCCCTACCCCGGCAGGGGGCATTTTGATGAAAAACTGTTTTTT.

This chain links TRBV27 with TRBJ1-1; D call uncertain. The CDR3 runs to 13 residues. V dropped 2 bases and J dropped 1 base, with 5 bases sitting between them. CDR1 is MNHEY and CDR2 is SMNVEV in the germline V gene (reference sequence). This CDR3 is CASSLPGNTEAFF. The CDR3 DNA reads TGTGCCAGCAGTTTACCCGGGAACACTGAAGCTTTCTTT.

The chain couples TRBV5-4 to TRBJ1-6; D is perhaps TRBD1 (5 bases). In germline, CDR1 is SGHNT, CDR2 YYREEE (reference sequence). V gave up 2 bases and J gave up 9 bases, with 15 bases separating them. The CDR3 consists of 15 residues. DNA of the CDR3: TGTGCCAGCAGCTTTTTCTCGGCGAGGGGTTCACCCCTCCACTTT. Its translation: CASSFFSARGSPLHF. Using reference TRBV5-4 and TRBJ1-6 for the parts outside the CDR3, the full variable domain is ETGVTQSPTHLIKTRGQQVTLRCSSQSGHNTVSWYQQALGQGPQFIFQYYREEENGRGNFPPRFSGLQFPNYSSELNVNALELDDSALYLCASSFFSARGSPLHFGNGTRLTVT.

The rearrangement joins TRBV5-1 to TRBJ2-1; 9 nucleotides agree with TRBD2. Germline CDR1 SGHRS, CDR2 YFSETQ. The CDR3 extends over 16 amino acids. Trimming at V came to 3 bases and at J to 4 bases, leaving 8 bases not matched to a gene. CDR3 nucleotides: TGCGCCAGCAGCTCCCTTAGCGGGAGTGTTTACAATGAGCAGTTCTTC. It translates to CASSSLSGSVYNEQFF.

This clone was detected only once. This rearrangement joins TRBV15 to TRBJ2-1, with a weak D call TRBD2 (6 bases). Germline lookup yields CDR1 LNHNV and CDR2 YYDKDF (reference sequence). The V gene lost 5 bases and the J gene lost 5 bases, with 19 bases spanning the gap. This CDR3 region has 16 residues. The CDR3 coding sequence is TGTGCCACCAGCGCCGGGACTTCTTCCATTAACAATGAGCAGTTCTTC. As protein: CATSAGTSSINNEQFF.

This clone was observed once. This rearrangement joins TRBV30 to TRBJ2-3, with unresolved D. The CDR3 is 14 residues long. V lost 3 bases to trimming and J lost 6 bases, with 16 bases between them. Germline V gene sequence: CDR1 GTSNPN, CDR2 SVGIG (reference sequence). In DNA form, the CDR3 reads TGTGCCTGGAGCGGGCCGGAAGCGCCGGATACGCAGTATTTT. This codes for CAWSGPEAPDTQYF.

CDR3 bases: TGTGCCAGCAGTTTACTGGGGGCGGGTGGCTACACCTTC. Protein product: CASSLLGAGGYTF. The rearrangement joins TRBV28 to TRBJ1-2, with a weak D call TRBD1 (6 bases). This CDR3 spans 13 amino acids. Germline V gene data show CDR1 as MDHEN and CDR2 as SYDVKM. V was clipped by 2 bases and J by 7 bases, with 11 bases between them.

With regard to this clone: This likely comes from a read error, as the CDR3 has no conserved phenylalanine or tryptophan at its end. No DNA is shown, since the ends of the CDR3 on it are uncertain; the CDR3 is the one TCRdb lists. The rearrangement uses TRBV12-2 and TRBJ2-7; no check of the table's D call, TRBD2, against the DNA was made. TRBV12-2 is flagged as a pseudogene. Ends included, the CDR3 has 10 residues. The CDR3 here is CASRSQGGLS.

The chain couples TRBV12-3 or TRBV12-4 to TRBJ1-5, with TRBD1 matching over 9 bases. V shed 6 bases and J 7 bases; nucleotides not matched to a gene: 4. CDR3 size: 13 residues. In DNA form, the CDR3 reads TGTGCCAGCAGCCGTACAGGGGGCCAGCCCCAGCATTTT. This codes for CASSRTGGQPQHF.

This clone was seen more than once but under ten times. The chain has TRBV15 and TRBJ2-1, with 7 bases aligning to TRBD2. V shed 0 bases and J 4 bases; nucleotides not matched to a gene: 9. From germline, CDR1 is LNHNV and CDR2 YYDKDF (reference sequence). CDR3 length equals 17 residues. CDR3: CATSRDISLAVYNEQFF. CDR3 coding DNA: TGTGCCACCAGCAGAGATATTTCCCTAGCGGTGTACAATGAGCAGTTCTTC.

V and J are TRBV30 and TRBJ2-1; D is perhaps TRBD1 or TRBD2 (5 bases each). V was shortened by 1 base and J by 8 bases, with 9 bases between the two germline ends. CDR3 size: 12 residues. Germline V gene sequence: CDR1 GTSNPN, CDR2 SVGIG (reference sequence). The CDR3, as DNA: TGTGCCTGGAGTGCCTTGGGGGATGAGCAGTTCTTC. It encodes CAWSALGDEQFF.

The chain couples TRBV3-1 (or the pseudogene TRBV3-2) to TRBJ2-1; either TRBD1 or TRBD2 may supply D (5 bases each). V was clipped by 3 bases and J by 1 base, with 10 bases between them. Germline lookup yields CDR1 LGHDT and CDR2 YNNKEL (reference sequence). This CDR3 is 15 amino acids long. The CDR3 DNA sequence: TGTGCCAGCAGCCAGCTAGAGGGGTCCTACAATGAGCAGTTCTTC. Its protein is CASSQLEGSYNEQFF.